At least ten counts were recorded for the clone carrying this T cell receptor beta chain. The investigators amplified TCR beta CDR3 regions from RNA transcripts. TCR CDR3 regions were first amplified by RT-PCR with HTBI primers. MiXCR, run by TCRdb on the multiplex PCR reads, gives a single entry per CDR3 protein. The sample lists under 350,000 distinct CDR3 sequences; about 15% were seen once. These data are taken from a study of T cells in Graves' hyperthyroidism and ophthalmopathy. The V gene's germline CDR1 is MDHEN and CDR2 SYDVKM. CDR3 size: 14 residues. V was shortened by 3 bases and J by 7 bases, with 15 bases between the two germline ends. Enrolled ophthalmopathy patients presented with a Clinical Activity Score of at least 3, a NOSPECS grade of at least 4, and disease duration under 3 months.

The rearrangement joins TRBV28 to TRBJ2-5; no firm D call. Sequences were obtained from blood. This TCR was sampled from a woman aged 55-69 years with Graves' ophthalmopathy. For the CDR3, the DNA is TGTGCCAGCAGTTTCCCCGACATCACTGGGACCCAGTACTTC. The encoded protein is CASSFPDITGTQYF.